The next 20 T cell receptor beta chains were all read from a single sample in a study of prognosis after radiotherapy for stage I lung cancer. Using two-round multiplex PCR, the authors amplified TCR beta CDR3 from genomic DNA. For every TRBV and TRBJ gene, a specific primer was used in first-round PCR. TCRdb used MiXCR to reprocess the multiplex PCR reads, holding one entry per CDR3 protein. The repertoire holds tens of thousands of distinct CDR3 sequences, less than 25% seen once, with about 25% in the top ten. This sample comprised PBMCs, obtained before or after stereotactic body radiation therapy (not recorded which). Every receptor here comes from a donor of 50 years or more with non-small cell lung cancer.

This clonotype has at least ten counts. The chain has TRBV27 and TRBJ1-4; D not resolved. CDR1 and CDR2 from the germline V gene are MNHEY and SMNVEV (reference sequence). V lost 3 bases and J lost 10, with 12 bases in between. This CDR3 contains 13 residues. The CDR3 region is CASSFTPLRKLFF. The CDR3 DNA sequence: TGTGCCAGCAGTTTCACACCTCTGCGAAAACTGTTTTTT.

This clonotype was found many times. The chain joins TRBV19 to TRBJ2-7; D may be TRBD2 (6 bases). V lost 1 base and J 2 bases, leaving 9 bases between the germline ends. CDR1 is LNHDA and CDR2 is SQIVND in the germline V gene (reference sequence). The CDR3 has 14 residues. The CDR3 DNA follows: TGTGCCAGTAGTATAGGCGGCGGGACCTACGAGCAGTACTTC. It specifies CASSIGGGTYEQYF.

In DNA, the CDR3 is TGTGCCAGCACTGGTCGCACGCGGGTGTTAAACTACGAGCAGTACTTC. Protein sequence: CASTGRTRVLNYEQYF. This chain links TRBV5-8 with TRBJ2-7, with a weak D call TRBD2 (5 bases). There are 16 residues in the CDR3. Trimming took off 6 bases at V and 3 bases at J, with 22 bases between the two ends. Germline CDR1 reads SGHTS; CDR2 reads YDEGEE.

This clonotype came up many times. The V call is TRBV3-1, the J call TRBJ2-7; TRBD1 might be the D (6 bases). Trimming took off 7 bases at V and 2 bases at J, with 12 bases between the two ends. The CDR3 loop spans 13 amino acids. Germline V gene lookup returns CDR1 LGHDT and CDR2 YNNKEL (reference sequence). The CDR3 region has the DNA TGTGCCAGCACCGCGACAGGAACCTACGAGCAGTACTTC. As protein: CASTATGTYEQYF.

This clonotype was seen repeatedly, ten times or more. In DNA, the CDR3 is TGTGCCTGGTCTAAAACTAGCTCCGGGGAGCTGTTTTTT. It codes for CAWSKTSSGELFF. The chain combines TRBV30 with TRBJ2-2; D perhaps matches TRBD2 (6 bases). Trimming cost V 5 bases and J 6 bases, with 13 bases left between them. Germline loops: CDR1 GTSNPN, CDR2 SVGIG (reference sequence). This CDR3 has 13 residues.

Only one count was recorded for this clonotype. Relative to the germline gene, one junction end is altered; a read error may explain this. The J gene is TRBJ2-1, the V gene TRBV28, with 10 bases identical to TRBD1. CDR1 is MDHEN, CDR2 SYDVKM, per germline. This CDR3 region has 15 residues. The CDR3, as DNA: TGTGCTAGCAGTTTAGGCGGGACAGGGGTCAATGAGCAGTTCTTC. Protein product: CASSLGGTGVNEQFF.

This clonotype was counted many times. This rearrangement joins TRBV6-1 to TRBJ2-1, with TRBD2 matching over 8 bases. V was clipped by 7 bases and J by 0 bases; unmatched bases: 11. This CDR3 is 17 amino acids long. Germline V gene data show CDR1 as MNHNS and CDR2 as SASEGT. CDR3 nucleotides: TGTGCCAGCACCTTTTCCCTCGGGACTAGCTCCTACAATGAGCAGTTCTTC. Its protein product is CASTFSLGTSSYNEQFF.

This clonotype was counted a single time. This chain joins TRBV30 and TRBJ1-4, with a possible D match to TRBD1 (5 bases). The CDR3 has 15 amino acids. Per germline, CDR1 GTSNPN and CDR2 SVGIG (reference sequence). Trimming removed 2 bases from V and 4 bases from J, with 14 bases in between. CDR3 DNA sequence: TGTGCCTGGAGTCGTCCGGGGGGGTTTAATGAAAAACTGTTTTTT. Residues: CAWSRPGGFNEKLFF.

This clonotype came up many times. V is TRBV28 and J is TRBJ1-5, with TRBD1 matching 11 bases. The CDR3 spans 15 residues. Per germline, CDR1 MDHEN and CDR2 SYDVKM. Unmatched junction bases numbered 5, after V lost 4 bases and J lost 6 bases. CDR3 region: CASSSWTGGIQPQHF. Written as DNA, the CDR3 is TGTGCCAGCAGTTCGTGGACAGGGGGCATTCAGCCCCAGCATTTT.

This clonotype was seen ten or more times. Here the CDR3 reads CASSLGSGHSYEQYF. The CDR3 nucleotides read TGCGCCAGCAGCTTGGGGTCGGGACACTCCTACGAGCAGTACTTC. V usage is TRBV5-1 and J usage is TRBJ2-7; D is perhaps TRBD1 (6 bases). Germline CDR1 SGHRS, CDR2 YFSETQ. The CDR3 length is 15 residues. Trimming removed 0 bases at V and 0 bases at J, with 10 bases between.

At least ten counts were recorded for this clonotype. The chain joins TRBV5-1 to TRBJ1-6, with TRBD1 matching 7 bases. The CDR3 has 16 amino acids. The germline V gene encodes CDR1 SGHRS and CDR2 YFSETQ. V gave up 3 bases and J gave up 0 bases; unmatched junction bases: 3. CDR3 coding DNA: TGCGCCAGCAGCTCACGGGACAGCTCCTATAATTCACCCCTCCACTTT. It is translated as CASSSRDSSYNSPLHF.

This clonotype was counted at least ten times. In nucleotides, the CDR3 is TGTGCCAGCAGCCCCTACTCGAGTAATCAGCCCCAGCATTTT. Its translation: CASSPYSSNQPQHF. The chain recombines TRBV3-1 with TRBJ1-5, with D hard to call. CDR1 and CDR2 (germline): LGHDT, YNNKEL (reference sequence). The ends were cut back, 4 bases at V and 4 bases at J, with 11 bases in the middle. The CDR3 is 14 residues long. Combining the CDR3 with reference TRBV3-1 and TRBJ1-5 gives the whole variable domain DTAVSQTPKYLVTQMGNDKSIKCEQNLGHDTMYWYKQDSKKFLKIMFSYNNKELIINETVPNRFSPKSPDKAHLNLHINSLELGDSAVYFCASSPYSSNQPQHFGDGTRLSIL.

This clonotype was seen ten or more times. V usage is TRBV7-9 and J usage is TRBJ2-3; TRBD2 agrees at 7 bases. V trimming: 0 bases; J trimming: 6 bases; junction bases outside the gene matches: 6. This CDR3 is built from 15 residues. Looked up from germline, CDR1 is SEHNR and CDR2 is FQNEAQ (reference sequence). CDR3 sequence reads: CASSLAGGGADTQYF. The CDR3 DNA reads as TGTGCCAGCAGCTTAGCTGGGGGGGGTGCGGATACGCAGTATTTT.

This clonotype was seen ten or more times. V is TRBV24-1 and J is TRBJ2-1, with 8 bases fitting TRBD2. Unmatched junction bases numbered 5, after V lost 0 bases and J lost 5 bases. The CDR3 has 16 residues. Germline V lookup: CDR1 KGHDR, CDR2 SFDVKD. The CDR3 nucleotides read TGTGCCACCAGTGATTTGGGCGGGAGGCCGCACAATGAGCAGTTCTTC. It is translated as CATSDLGGRPHNEQFF.

Many counts were recorded for this clonotype. V is TRBV7-2 and J is TRBJ1-5, with D hard to call. The germline V gene has CDR1 SGHTA and CDR2 FQGNSA. V was shortened by 3 bases and J by 1 base, with 10 bases between the two germline ends. This CDR3 is built from 15 residues. Written as DNA, the CDR3 is TGTGCCAGCAGCTTGAGCAGGATGAGCAATCAGCCCCAGCATTTT. It translates to CASSLSRMSNQPQHF.

In its sample, this clonotype was seen many times. This chain uses TRBV10-3 with TRBJ2-1; 8 bases line up with TRBD1. Germline CDR1 is ENHRY and CDR2 is SYGVKD. J was trimmed by 4 bases and V by 0 bases; bases with no gene match: 5. The CDR3 sequence is 16 residues long. In DNA, the CDR3 is TGTGCCATCAGTGAGTCTGCCGGACAGGGTTACAATGAGCAGTTCTTC. It is translated as CAISESAGQGYNEQFF.

About this clonotype: This may come from a read error, since a much larger clone is one base off. This chain uses TRBV5-4 with TRBJ1-2, with D tentatively TRBD1 (5 bases). Germline-derived CDR1 and CDR2 are SGHNT and YYREEE (reference sequence). This CDR3 comprises 13 residues. The CDR3 loop is CAGSLAGTYGYTF. As DNA, the CDR3 is TGTGCCGGCAGCTTGGCCGGGACGTATGGCTACACCTTC.

This chain uses TRBV6-1 with TRBJ2-6, with no clear D. Trimming took off 7 bases at V and 3 bases at J, with 13 bases between the two ends. CDR1 MNHNS and CDR2 SASEGT come from the germline V gene. The CDR3 loop spans 15 amino acids. CDR3 loop: CASNTRWLGANVLTF. Written as DNA, the CDR3 is TGTGCCAGCAACACCAGGTGGCTTGGGGCCAACGTCCTGACTTTC.

This clonotype was counted a single time. The chain links TRBV6-2 or TRBV6-3 to TRBJ2-2; 7 bases line up with TRBD2. This CDR3 is built from 16 residues. Germline V lookup: CDR1 MNHEY, CDR2 SVGEGT. Trimming took 5 bases from V and 12 from J; bases not matched to a gene: 18. CDR3 nucleotides: TGTGCCAGCAGTGGCAGTGGGAGGGTTTTGAGCTGGAAGCTGTTTTTT. Residues: CASSGSGRVLSWKLFF.

The table lists this clonotype with many counts. The chain has TRBV10-2 and TRBJ2-7, with 14 bases fitting TRBD2. V lost 6 bases and J lost 4; bases outside the gene matches: 5. The germline V gene has CDR1 WSHSY and CDR2 SAAADI. This CDR3 is built from 15 residues. The CDR3 DNA is TGCGCCAGCAGCAGGGGGACTAGCGGGAGTTACGAGCAGTACTTC. Translating gives CASSRGTSGSYEQYF.